Sequencing of this T cell receptor beta chain was carried out in a study of shared T cell receptors in the human thymus. V was pared by 0 bases and J by 1 base, with 12 bases of the junction left unmatched. Germline V CDR1 and CDR2: SGHRS, YFSETQ. The CDR3 length is 18 residues. Sequencing used immunoSEQ multiplex PCR; TCRdb keeps in-frame clones, though not all of them. Of hundreds of thousands of clones in the sample, over 75% are singletons; the top ten hold approximately 0.01%. In addition, the sample was reused for a study of human thymus T cells. That publication notes: There appeared to be biased usage of V and J genes in thymic and blood repertoires.

This receptor was identified in a boy under two years old with a congenital heart defect. The chain couples TRBV5-1 to TRBJ2-5; 7 bases align to TRBD2. Sequenced material: thymocytes. The CDR3 is CASSLATMREGTQETQYF. CDR3 nucleotide sequence: TGCGCCAGCAGCTTGGCCACGATGAGGGAGGGGACCCAAGAGACCCAGTACTTC. Full variable domain (outside the CDR3, taken from reference TRBV5-1 and TRBJ2-5): KAGVTQTPRYLIKTRGQQVTLSCSPISGHRSVSWYQQTPGQGLQFLFEYFSETQRNKGNFPGRFSGRQFSNSRSEMNVSTLELGDSALYLCASSLATMREGTQETQYFGPGTRLLVL.